The next 21 T cell receptor beta chains were all read from a single sample in a study of blood T cell repertoires in COVID-19. Here immunoSEQ multiplex PCR was the method, and the copy in TCRdb shows in-frame clones only, minus some. The sample records 55,000 or so clones, approximately 90% being singletons. Sequenced: peripheral blood. Source of these receptors: a woman aged 55-75 years with COVID-19, enrolled during active disease.

The gene calls are TRBV6-5 and TRBJ1-1; D is possibly TRBD1 (6 bases). This CDR3 spans 14 amino acids. Germline CDR1 MNHEY, CDR2 SVGAGI. Deletions cut 11 bases from V and 3 bases from J, with 19 bases between. CDR3 amino acids: CAGLGGQGYTEAFF. CDR3 sequence (DNA): TGTGCCGGTCTCGGTGGGCAGGGGTACACTGAAGCTTTCTTT.

V gene TRBV2 combines with J gene TRBJ2-1, with 11 bases identical to TRBD2. Germline loops: CDR1 SNHLY, CDR2 FYNNEI. V gave up 0 bases and J gave up 6 bases; unmatched junction bases: 25. The CDR3 sequence is 23 residues long. The CDR3 DNA reads TGTGCCAGCAGTGAAGCGCTTCTCATCGGGACTAGCGGCAAACGTACGGCAGCCAATGAGCAGTTCTTC. This sequence encodes CASSEALLIGTSGKRTAANEQFF.

V and J are TRBV27 and TRBJ1-5; 8 bases fit TRBD1. Germline CDR1 and CDR2: MNHEY and SMNVEV (reference sequence). J gave up 6 bases and V 5 bases, and 9 bases lay outside the gene matches. This CDR3 comprises 15 residues. The CDR3 region is CASSPLGQGGQPQHF. CDR3 DNA sequence: TGTGCCAGCAGTCCCCTCGGACAGGGTGGTCAGCCCCAGCATTTT.

This clone was counted between two and nine times. The rearrangement links TRBV12-5 to TRBJ1-1; a possible D gene is TRBD1 (5 bases). V was shortened by 7 bases and J by 2 bases, with 11 bases between the two germline ends. Germline values: CDR1 LGHNT, CDR2 FRNRAP. The CDR3 totals 13 residues. In DNA, the CDR3 is TGTGCTAGTGCCCGGGGGGGAAACACTGAAGCTTTCTTT. Amino acids: CASARGGNTEAFF.

V gene TRBV6-6 combines with J gene TRBJ2-1; D gene unclear. In germline, CDR1 is MNHNY, CDR2 SVGAGI (reference sequence). With 0 bases removed from V and 5 bases from J, the gap between germline ends came to 5 bases. CDR3 length equals 13 residues. This CDR3 reads CASSYSENNEQFF. CDR3 DNA sequence: TGTGCCAGCAGTTACTCGGAGAACAATGAGCAGTTCTTC.

The chain combines TRBV5-4 with TRBJ2-7; tentative D call: TRBD1 (6 bases). The CDR3 extends over 13 amino acids. V dropped 4 bases and J dropped 5 bases, with 13 bases sitting between them. Germline CDR1 reads SGHNT; CDR2 reads YYREEE (reference sequence). The CDR3 DNA reads as TGTGCCAGCAGCGCCCGGGACATTGACGAGCAGTACTTC. Translated, it gives CASSARDIDEQYF.

The chain carries TRBV2 and TRBJ1-4, with D unclear. CDR1 SNHLY and CDR2 FYNNEI come from the germline V gene. The CDR3 is 14 residues long. Trimming cost V 5 bases and J 1 base, with 8 bases left between them. CDR3 nucleotide sequence: TGTGCCAGCAGTCTATACGTAACTAATGAAAAACTGTTTTTT. It is translated as CASSLYVTNEKLFF.

J is TRBJ1-1 and V is TRBV28; TRBD1 matches at 8 bases. This CDR3 is built from 14 residues. CDR1 is MDHEN and CDR2 is SYDVKM in the germline V gene. V shed 5 bases and J 3 bases; nucleotides not matched to a gene: 5. The CDR3 reads CASSGQGRHTEAFF. CDR3 in DNA: TGTGCCAGCAGTGGACAGGGCAGGCACACTGAAGCTTTCTTT.

The gene calls are TRBV21-1 and TRBJ1-1; the table names TRBD1, a call not compared with the DNA. TRBV21-1 represents a pseudogene. The length of the CDR3 is 19 residues. This CDR3 reads CASSKPKKGRGGANTEAFF. CDR3 DNA: TGTGCCAGCAGCAAGCCAAAAAAAGGTAGGGGTGGGGCGAACACTGAAGCTTTCTTT.

J is TRBJ1-1 and V is TRBV6-6; TRBD1 is a possible D gene (5 bases). V lost 6 bases and J 1 base, leaving 9 bases between the germline ends. Germline V CDR1 and CDR2: MNHNY, SVGAGI (reference sequence). There are 13 residues in the CDR3. The CDR3, as DNA: TGTGCCAGCAGAACCACAGGGAACACTGAAGCTTTCTTT. Protein sequence: CASRTTGNTEAFF.

The V call is TRBV7-9, the J call TRBJ1-1, with D hard to call. Trimming removed 1 base at V and 0 bases at J, with 9 bases between. The germline V gene has CDR1 SEHNR and CDR2 FQNEAQ (reference sequence). The CDR3 runs to 15 residues. CDR3 sequence reads: CASSLGEAMNTEAFF. CDR3 bases: TGTGCCAGCAGCTTAGGAGAAGCCATGAACACTGAAGCTTTCTTT.

The chain's CDR3 is CASSPGSGTDTQYF. The CDR3 DNA is TGTGCCAGCAGCCCCGGTAGCGGGACGGATACGCAGTATTTT. The rearrangement uses TRBV9 and TRBJ2-3, with 8 bases lining up with TRBD2. The CDR3 has 14 amino acids. V was pared by 4 bases and J by 6 bases, with 7 bases of the junction left unmatched. In germline, CDR1 is SGDLS, CDR2 YYNGEE. The complete variable domain, with remaining parts taken from reference TRBV9 and TRBJ2-3, reads DSGVTQTPKHLITATGQRVTLRCSPRSGDLSVYWYQQSLDQGLQFLIQYYNGEERAKGNILERFSAQQFPDLHSELNLSSLELGDSALYFCASSPGSGTDTQYFGPGTRLTVL.

The chain has TRBV28 and TRBJ1-2, with D perhaps TRBD1 (6 bases). Trimming stripped 3 bases from V and 0 bases from J, with 14 bases between. Germline lookup yields CDR1 MDHEN and CDR2 SYDVKM. This CDR3 has 16 residues. CDR3 coding DNA: TGTGCCAGCAGTTTCCTTCTGGGGGCATCTAACTATGGCTACACCTTC. Its translation is CASSFLLGASNYGYTF.

This chain links TRBV11-3 with TRBJ2-3, with 10 nucleotides matching TRBD1. CDR1 and CDR2 (germline): SGHNT, YENEEA. J gave up 1 base and V 2 bases, and 6 bases lay outside the gene matches. The length of the CDR3 is 17 residues. CDR3 sequence reads: CASSLPTGGLGTDTQYF. CDR3 coding DNA: TGTGCCAGCAGCTTACCGACAGGGGGCCTGGGCACAGATACGCAGTATTTT.

The rearrangement links TRBV5-1 to TRBJ1-2; D may be TRBD1 (5 bases). Germline loops: CDR1 SGHRS, CDR2 YFSETQ. This CDR3 is 14 amino acids long. V was pared by 4 bases and J by 4 bases, with 14 bases between. CDR3 nucleotides: TGCGCCAGCAGCCCGGAGGGGACCTTCTATGGCTACACCTTC. Translating it yields CASSPEGTFYGYTF. Full variable domain (outside the CDR3, taken from reference TRBV5-1 and TRBJ1-2): KAGVTQTPRYLIKTRGQQVTLSCSPISGHRSVSWYQQTPGQGLQFLFEYFSETQRNKGNFPGRFSGRQFSNSRSEMNVSTLELGDSALYLCASSPEGTFYGYTFGSGTRLTVV.

The chain joins TRBV4-1 to TRBJ2-1, with D possibly being TRBD2 (6 bases). Germline-derived CDR1 and CDR2 are MGHRA and YSYEKL. The CDR3 is 17 residues long. Trimming cost V 0 bases and J 9 bases, with 21 bases left between them. The CDR3 loop reads CASSQEALAVRAGEQFF. Here the CDR3 DNA reads TGCGCCAGCAGCCAAGAGGCCTTAGCGGTACGAGCGGGTGAGCAGTTCTTC.

The chain links TRBV7-2 to TRBJ2-6; D ambiguous. There are 14 residues in the CDR3. Between the trimmed V and J ends, which lost 5 bases and 3 bases, there was a span of 8 bases. CDR1 is SGHTA, CDR2 FQGNSA, per germline. The CDR3 loop reads CASSPRVGANVLTF. CDR3 in DNA: TGTGCCAGCAGCCCCCGTGTTGGGGCCAACGTCCTGACTTTC.

The gene calls are TRBV12-3 or TRBV12-4 and TRBJ1-1, with 7 bases that match TRBD1. V lost 6 bases, J lost 3 bases, and 1 base stayed unmatched. CDR3 length: 12 residues. Here the CDR3 DNA reads TGTGCCAGCAGGACAGGGTACACTGAAGCTTTCTTT. Its protein product is CASRTGYTEAFF.

The chain uses TRBV19 and TRBJ1-2; TRBD1 aligns across 7 bases. The CDR3 consists of 13 residues. V lost 5 bases, J lost 2 bases, and 2 bases stayed unmatched. Germline values: CDR1 LNHDA, CDR2 SQIVND (reference sequence). The CDR3 DNA sequence: TGTGCCAGTAGTCGGGGACAGAACTATGGCTACACCTTC. Protein sequence: CASSRGQNYGYTF.

This sequence joins TRBV27 and TRBJ2-7; the match to TRBD2 covers 10 bases. The CDR3 consists of 18 residues. Germline assignment: CDR1 MNHEY and CDR2 SMNVEV (reference sequence). Trimming took 2 bases from V and 4 from J; bases not matched to a gene: 14. The DNA for the CDR3 is TGTGCCAGCAGTTTAGATTTTGTCGCTAGCGGGAGAGGATACGAGCAGTACTTC. Translation gives CASSLDFVASGRGYEQYF.

The chain joins TRBV27 to TRBJ1-2; 9 nucleotides align to TRBD1. The length of the CDR3 is 15 residues. The V gene's germline CDR1 is MNHEY and CDR2 SMNVEV (reference sequence). Unmatched junction bases numbered 8, after V lost 5 bases and J lost 4 bases. CDR3 DNA sequence: TGTGCCAGCAGTCCCACTCCGGGACAGGGCTATGGCTACACCTTC. Its protein product is CASSPTPGQGYGYTF.